The rows below give T cell receptor beta chains drawn from one sample of a study of shared clonotypes between healthy human individuals. Sequencing used immunoSEQ multiplex PCR; TCRdb keeps in-frame clones, though not all of them. The table lists 600,000 to 800,000 clones, around 70% of them singletons. The source material was memory CD4+ T cells sorted from blood. The receptor set was obtained from a woman aged 25 to 45 in good health. Both conserved end residues are part of each CDR3. Each record gives: J gene, clone size, D gene, CDR3 length, V gene, CDR3 protein, CDR3 DNA. The D gene is left open where the match is weak. The size field is filled for only some rows; it gives once, few, many or a size class.

j_gene: TRBJ1-2; abundance: NA; d_gene: NA; len: 12; v_gene: TRBV28; CDR3aa: CASSVQEYGYTF; CDR3nt: TGTGCCAGCAGCGTTCAGGAGTATGGCTACACCTTC
j_gene: TRBJ2-5; abundance: few; d_gene: TRBD2; len: 16; v_gene: TRBV7-2; CDR3aa: CASSSWTSSSQETQYF; CDR3nt: TGTGCCAGCAGCTCCTGGACTAGCAGCTCCCAAGAGACCCAGTACTTC
j_gene: TRBJ2-5; abundance: NA; d_gene: NA; len: 16; v_gene: TRBV7-9; CDR3aa: CASSLAEGQRGETQYF; CDR3nt: TGTGCCAGCAGCTTAGCGGAAGGACAGAGAGGGGAGACCCAGTACTTC
j_gene: TRBJ2-5; abundance: NA; d_gene: TRBD2; len: 14; v_gene: TRBV10-2; CDR3aa: CASMGTRAAGTQYF; CDR3nt: TGCGCCAGCATGGGGACTAGGGCGGCGGGGACCCAGTACTTC
j_gene: TRBJ2-7; abundance: NA; d_gene: NA; len: 11; v_gene: TRBV6-1; CDR3aa: CASRAAYEQYF; CDR3nt: TGTGCCAGCAGGGCAGCCTACGAGCAGTACTTC
j_gene: TRBJ2-3; abundance: NA; d_gene: TRBD1; len: 16; v_gene: TRBV2; CDR3aa: CASSRQGASSTDTQYF; CDR3nt: TGTGCCAGCAGTAGACAGGGGGCCTCCTCCACAGATACGCAGTATTTT
j_gene: TRBJ2-7; abundance: NA; d_gene: NA; len: 13; v_gene: TRBV28; CDR3aa: CASSSRDGYEQYF; CDR3nt: TGTGCCAGCAGTTCCCGGGACGGCTACGAGCAGTACTTC
j_gene: TRBJ2-1; abundance: NA; d_gene: TRBD2; len: 16; v_gene: TRBV10-1; CDR3aa: CASSPAELAVYNEQFF; CDR3nt: TGCGCCAGCTCCCCCGCAGAACTAGCGGTCTACAATGAGCAGTTCTTC
j_gene: TRBJ2-3; abundance: NA; d_gene: NA; len: 16; v_gene: TRBV27; CDR3aa: CASSLSKGVSTDTQYF; CDR3nt: TGTGCCAGCAGTTTATCGAAGGGGGTCAGCACAGATACGCAGTATTTT
j_gene: TRBJ2-7; abundance: NA; d_gene: TRBD1; len: 15; v_gene: TRBV28; CDR3aa: CASSSVGQGRGEQYF; CDR3nt: TGTGCCAGCAGTTCAGTTGGACAGGGAAGGGGCGAGCAGTACTTC
j_gene: TRBJ2-7; abundance: NA; d_gene: TRBD1; len: 15; v_gene: TRBV19; CDR3aa: CASSMGGQGIGEQYF; CDR3nt: TGTGCCAGTAGTATGGGGGGACAGGGGATTGGCGAGCAGTACTTC
j_gene: TRBJ1-2; abundance: many; d_gene: NA; len: 15; v_gene: TRBV4-1; CDR3aa: CASSQEGIRNYGYTF; CDR3nt: TGCGCCAGCAGCCAAGAAGGCATCCGAAACTATGGCTACACCTTC
j_gene: TRBJ1-1; abundance: NA; d_gene: NA; len: 16; v_gene: TRBV7-2; CDR3aa: CASSLAARGTLNEAFF; CDR3nt: TGTGCCAGCAGCTTAGCAGCACGTGGGACCCTGAATGAAGCTTTCTTT
j_gene: TRBJ1-1; abundance: few; d_gene: TRBD1; len: 13; v_gene: TRBV11-2; CDR3aa: CASSTRTGTEAFF; CDR3nt: TGTGCCAGCAGCACCCGGACAGGAACTGAAGCTTTCTTT
j_gene: TRBJ2-2; abundance: few; d_gene: NA; len: 15; v_gene: TRBV5-6; CDR3aa: CASSLVGREPGELFF; CDR3nt: TGTGCCAGCAGCTTGGTCGGGAGAGAGCCCGGGGAGCTGTTTTTT
j_gene: TRBJ1-5; abundance: NA; d_gene: NA; len: 15; v_gene: TRBV5-5; CDR3aa: CASSPGFYSNQPQHF; CDR3nt: TGTGCCAGCAGCCCAGGGTTCTATAGCAATCAGCCCCAGCATTTT
j_gene: TRBJ2-7; abundance: NA; d_gene: TRBD1; len: 13; v_gene: TRBV7-9; CDR3aa: CASSPGQLYEQYF; CDR3nt: TGTGCCAGCAGCCCGGGACAGTTATACGAGCAGTACTTC
j_gene: TRBJ2-5; abundance: NA; d_gene: TRBD1; len: 14; v_gene: TRBV29-1; CDR3aa: CSSTRTGGQETQYF; CDR3nt: TGCAGCTCCACAAGGACAGGGGGTCAAGAGACCCAGTACTTC
j_gene: TRBJ1-5; abundance: NA; d_gene: NA; len: 18; v_gene: TRBV7-2; CDR3aa: CASSRPVRGWLGRQPQHF; CDR3nt: TGTGCCAGCAGCCGCCCGGTCCGGGGATGGTTGGGACGTCAGCCCCAGCATTTT
j_gene: TRBJ1-4; abundance: NA; d_gene: NA; len: 15; v_gene: TRBV28; CDR3aa: CASSLYPGQTEKLFF; CDR3nt: TGTGCCAGCAGTTTGTATCCGGGACAAACGGAAAAACTGTTTTTT
j_gene: TRBJ2-2; abundance: NA; d_gene: TRBD1; len: 15; v_gene: TRBV15; CDR3aa: CATSIDRGVTGELFF; CDR3nt: TGTGCCACCAGCATAGACAGGGGAGTTACTGGGGAGCTGTTTTTT
j_gene: TRBJ2-1; abundance: NA; d_gene: NA; len: 16; v_gene: TRBV2; CDR3aa: CAGSPTVTGPYNEQFF; CDR3nt: TGTGCCGGATCCCCTACGGTTACAGGACCCTACAATGAGCAGTTCTTC
j_gene: TRBJ2-1; abundance: NA; d_gene: NA; len: 14; v_gene: TRBV11-2; CDR3aa: CASSLDRYSHEQFF; CDR3nt: TGTGCCAGCAGCTTAGATAGGTATTCACATGAGCAGTTCTTC
j_gene: TRBJ1-3; abundance: NA; d_gene: TRBD1; len: 15; v_gene: TRBV2; CDR3aa: CASSDGTDSGNTIYF; CDR3nt: TGTGCCAGCAGTGACGGGACAGATTCTGGAAACACCATATATTTT
j_gene: TRBJ2-1; abundance: NA; d_gene: TRBD2; len: 16; v_gene: TRBV11-2; CDR3aa: CASSRNSGPTYNEQFF; CDR3nt: TGTGCCAGCAGCCGGAATAGCGGGCCCACCTACAATGAGCAGTTCTTC
j_gene: TRBJ1-1; abundance: few; d_gene: NA; len: 13; v_gene: TRBV19; CDR3aa: CASTLLPGTEAFF; CDR3nt: TGTGCCAGTACTCTACTCCCTGGGACTGAAGCTTTCTTT
j_gene: TRBJ1-2; abundance: few; d_gene: NA; len: 11; v_gene: TRBV20-1; CDR3aa: CSASPGAGYTF; CDR3nt: TGCAGTGCTAGCCCCGGGGCTGGCTACACCTTC
j_gene: TRBJ2-5; abundance: once; d_gene: TRBD1; len: 15; v_gene: TRBV27; CDR3aa: CASSSPTGGRGEQYF; CDR3nt: TGTGCCAGCAGTTCCCCGACAGGGGGGAGAGGGGAGCAGTACTTC
j_gene: TRBJ1-2; abundance: NA; d_gene: TRBD1; len: 13; v_gene: TRBV19; CDR3aa: CASSGTVGYGYTF; CDR3nt: TGTGCCAGTAGTGGGACAGTCGGCTATGGCTACACCTTC
j_gene: TRBJ2-7; abundance: once; d_gene: TRBD1; len: 14; v_gene: TRBV28; CDR3aa: CASSLRQGTYEQYF; CDR3nt: TGTGCCAGCAGTTTGAGACAGGGGACCTACGAGCAGTACTTC
j_gene: TRBJ1-1; abundance: NA; d_gene: NA; len: 15; v_gene: TRBV5-4; CDR3aa: CASSPVGRMNTEAFF; CDR3nt: TGTGCCAGCAGCCCGGTCGGACGGATGAACACTGAAGCTTTCTTT
j_gene: TRBJ2-1; abundance: NA; d_gene: TRBD1; len: 15; v_gene: TRBV19; CDR3aa: CATSEGATSYNEQFF; CDR3nt: TGTGCCACCTCCGAGGGGGCTACCAGTTACAATGAGCAGTTCTTC
j_gene: TRBJ2-6; abundance: NA; d_gene: TRBD2; len: 16; v_gene: TRBV7-2; CDR3aa: CASSLGGSSGANVLTF; CDR3nt: TGTGCCAGCAGCCTGGGGGGGAGCTCTGGGGCCAACGTCCTGACTTTC
j_gene: TRBJ1-1; abundance: NA; d_gene: NA; len: 14; v_gene: TRBV19; CDR3aa: CASSTIGGVTEAFF; CDR3nt: TGTGCCAGTAGCACCATAGGGGGGGTCACTGAAGCTTTCTTT
j_gene: TRBJ2-1; abundance: once; d_gene: NA; len: 17; v_gene: TRBV5-1; CDR3aa: CASSFIVGSGAYNEQFF; CDR3nt: TGCGCCAGCAGCTTCATAGTGGGCTCGGGCGCCTACAATGAGCAGTTCTTC
j_gene: TRBJ1-1; abundance: NA; d_gene: NA; len: 18; v_gene: TRBV19; CDR3aa: CASSPYPLTRVSNTEAFF; CDR3nt: TGTGCCAGTAGTCCATATCCCCTCACGAGGGTCTCGAACACTGAAGCTTTCTTT
j_gene: TRBJ1-2; abundance: NA; d_gene: NA; len: 14; v_gene: TRBV4-1; CDR3aa: CASSQGTRGYGYTF; CDR3nt: TGCGCCAGCAGCCAAGGAACGAGGGGGTATGGCTACACCTTC
j_gene: TRBJ1-5; abundance: many; d_gene: NA; len: 15; v_gene: TRBV21-1; CDR3aa: CASSKGGPSNQPQHF; CDR3nt: TGTGCCAGCAGCAAAGGGGGGCCCAGCAATCAGCCCCAGCATTTT
j_gene: TRBJ1-1; abundance: NA; d_gene: NA; len: 15; v_gene: TRBV14; CDR3aa: CASSQAEASNTEAFF; CDR3nt: TGTGCCAGCAGCCAAGCCGAGGCGTCCAACACTGAAGCTTTCTTT
j_gene: TRBJ1-5; abundance: NA; d_gene: NA; len: 17; v_gene: TRBV7-8; CDR3aa: CASSFRSGAYSNQPQHF; CDR3nt: TGTGCCAGCAGCTTCCGATCAGGGGCCTATAGCAATCAGCCCCAGCATTTT
j_gene: TRBJ1-5; abundance: NA; d_gene: NA; len: 13; v_gene: TRBV7-9; CDR3aa: CASSGEWGQPQHF; CDR3nt: TGTGCCAGCAGCGGGGAGTGGGGTCAGCCCCAGCATTTT
j_gene: TRBJ1-4; abundance: once; d_gene: NA; len: 13; v_gene: TRBV21-1; CDR3aa: CASDSAGNEKLFF; CDR3nt: TGTGCCAGCGACTCGGCCGGTAATGAAAAACTGTTTTTT
j_gene: TRBJ2-1; abundance: NA; d_gene: NA; len: 15; v_gene: TRBV6-5; CDR3aa: CASSYEATDYNEQFF; CDR3nt: TGTGCCAGCAGTTACGAGGCCACAGATTACAATGAGCAGTTCTTC
j_gene: TRBJ2-5; abundance: NA; d_gene: NA; len: 16; v_gene: TRBV9; CDR3aa: CASSGPGRGDQETQYF; CDR3nt: TGTGCCAGCAGCGGGCCGGGGAGAGGGGACCAAGAGACCCAGTACTTC
j_gene: TRBJ1-3; abundance: NA; d_gene: NA; len: 14; v_gene: TRBV27; CDR3aa: CASSLGGQGNTIYF; CDR3nt: TGTGCCAGCAGTTTGGGGGGGCAAGGAAACACCATATATTTT
j_gene: TRBJ2-3; abundance: few; d_gene: TRBD2; len: 16; v_gene: TRBV11-3; CDR3aa: CASSTLLAGEADTQYF; CDR3nt: TGTGCCAGCAGCACACTACTAGCGGGAGAGGCGGATACGCAGTATTTT
j_gene: TRBJ1-5; abundance: NA; d_gene: NA; len: 16; v_gene: TRBV7-8; CDR3aa: CASSLSYSLNNQPQHF; CDR3nt: TGTGCCAGCAGCTTATCGTACAGTTTAAACAATCAGCCCCAGCATTTT
j_gene: TRBJ1-5; abundance: NA; d_gene: NA; len: 13; v_gene: TRBV10-3; CDR3aa: CAISEESNQPQHF; CDR3nt: TGTGCCATCAGTGAGGAAAGCAATCAGCCCCAGCATTTT
j_gene: TRBJ2-1; abundance: few; d_gene: NA; len: 11; v_gene: TRBV2; CDR3aa: CASRRDQEQFF; CDR3nt: TGTGCCAGCAGGCGGGACCAGGAGCAGTTCTTC
j_gene: TRBJ1-2; abundance: NA; d_gene: TRBD1; len: 16; v_gene: TRBV4-1; CDR3aa: CASSQDSRTGGYGYTF; CDR3nt: TGCGCCAGCAGCCAAGATAGCCGGACAGGGGGATATGGCTACACCTTC
j_gene: TRBJ2-1; abundance: NA; d_gene: TRBD1; len: 14; v_gene: TRBV6-1; CDR3aa: CASSEAGTGYEQFF; CDR3nt: TGTGCCAGCAGTGAAGCCGGGACAGGATACGAGCAGTTCTTC
j_gene: TRBJ2-5; abundance: NA; d_gene: TRBD2; len: 14; v_gene: TRBV9; CDR3aa: CASSPGGSQETQYF; CDR3nt: TGTGCCAGCAGCCCCGGGGGGAGCCAAGAGACCCAGTACTTC
j_gene: TRBJ1-5; abundance: NA; d_gene: TRBD1; len: 16; v_gene: TRBV2; CDR3aa: CASRPTTGARGQPQHF; CDR3nt: TGTGCCAGCAGACCCACGACAGGGGCAAGGGGTCAGCCCCAGCATTTT
j_gene: TRBJ1-2; abundance: NA; d_gene: TRBD1; len: 14; v_gene: TRBV28; CDR3aa: CASTQPTGFRGYTF; CDR3nt: TGTGCCAGCACGCAACCGACAGGGTTTCGTGGCTACACCTTC
j_gene: TRBJ2-2; abundance: NA; d_gene: NA; len: 17; v_gene: TRBV5-1; CDR3aa: CASSLAVRIRGTGELFF; CDR3nt: TGCGCCAGCAGCTTGGCCGTCAGGATCCGCGGCACCGGGGAGCTGTTTTTT